Below, 26 T cell receptor beta chains from the same sample are listed, as sequenced in a study of T cell responses to AZD1222 COVID-19 vaccine. Assay: immunoSEQ multiplex PCR; the TCRdb copy retains only in-frame clones and omits some. The table shows about 150,000 clones, with 92% occurring only once. The sample consisted of peripheral blood, taken 28 days after the second AZD1222 dose. The receptors come from an adult who received the AZD1222 COVID-19 vaccine.

The genes are TRBV30 and TRBJ2-3, with TRBD2 identical over 7 bases. CDR3 size: 15 residues. The germline V gene has CDR1 GTSNPN and CDR2 SVGIG (reference sequence). J was trimmed by 2 bases and V by 0 bases; bases with no gene match: 5. The CDR3 sequence is CAWSVAGRSTDTQYF. The CDR3 DNA sequence: TGTGCCTGGAGTGTAGCGGGGCGGTCCACAGATACGCAGTATTTT.

The gene calls are TRBV7-2 and TRBJ2-7; D might be TRBD2 (7 bases). The CDR3 spans 16 residues. Germline V gene sequence: CDR1 SGHTA, CDR2 FQGNSA. With 6 bases removed from V and 2 bases from J, the gap between germline ends came to 20 bases. CDR3 loop: CASSLLGGGPAYEQYF. The CDR3 coding sequence is TGTGCCAGCAGTCTCCTAGGGGGGGGACCGGCCTACGAGCAGTACTTC.

This chain uses TRBV6-6 with TRBJ2-5, with 14 bases lining up with TRBD2. The CDR3 consists of 16 residues. J gave up 5 bases and V 6 bases, and 8 bases lay outside the gene matches. CDR1 and CDR2 from the germline V gene are MNHNY and SVGAGI (reference sequence). CDR3 sequence (DNA): TGTGCCAGCAGGAGACTAGCGGGAGGGCCCGGGGAGACCCAGTACTTC. This translates into CASRRLAGGPGETQYF.

On this clone itself: At one end, the junction sequence differs from germline, possibly due to a read error. The gene calls are TRBV20-1 and TRBJ1-1; D is undetermined. The CDR3 consists of 11 residues. Germline V gene data show CDR1 as DFQATT and CDR2 as SNEGSKA (reference sequence). CDR3 residues: CSAYRNSEAFF. DNA of the CDR3: TGCAGTGCGTACCGAAACAGTGAAGCTTTCTTT.

CDR3 protein: CASSPPSTGGSYGYTF. CDR3 in DNA: TGTGCCAGCAGTCCTCCAAGCACAGGGGGCAGCTATGGCTACACCTTC. The V and J genes are TRBV4-2 and TRBJ1-2, with TRBD1 matching over 9 bases. The CDR3 extends over 16 amino acids. The J segment lost 4 bases and the V segment lost 6 bases, leaving 12 bases of the junction unmatched. Germline CDR1 LGHNA, CDR2 YNFKEQ.

The rearrangement uses TRBV6-5 and TRBJ1-1; D gene unclear. Trimming pared 0 bases from V and 8 bases from J, leaving 4 bases between. This CDR3 spans 11 amino acids. Germline CDR1 MNHEY, CDR2 SVGAGI. The DNA for the CDR3 is TGTGCCAGCAGTTACTCAGGGGAAGCTTTCTTT. This gives the protein CASSYSGEAFF.

The genes are TRBV9 and TRBJ1-1; D is unclear. Looked up from germline, CDR1 is SGDLS and CDR2 is YYNGEE. This CDR3 spans 15 amino acids. The V end lost 0 bases, the J end lost 1 base, and 10 bases lay between the germline ends. The CDR3 nucleotides read TGTGCCAGCAGCGTAGGTGGCATTCCGAACACTGAAGCTTTCTTT. The encoded protein is CASSVGGIPNTEAFF.

This clone was seen a single time. The V gene is TRBV4-3, the J gene TRBJ2-7; TRBD2 agrees at 9 bases. The CDR3 length is 16 residues. CDR1 LGHNA and CDR2 YSLEER come from the germline V gene. V shed 1 base and J 5 bases; nucleotides not matched to a gene: 9. CDR3 nucleotides: TGCGCCAGCAGCCAAGGTACCGGGACTAGCTTCGACGAGCAGTACTTC. It specifies CASSQGTGTSFDEQYF.

The chain links TRBV19 to TRBJ1-5; D remains ambiguous. CDR3 length: 15 residues. V was cut by 4 bases and J by 2 bases, with 12 bases left in between. Germline V gene lookup returns CDR1 LNHDA and CDR2 SQIVND (reference sequence). The CDR3 loop reads CASSTPQAGNQPQHF. The CDR3 DNA follows: TGTGCCAGTAGTACCCCCCAGGCAGGCAATCAGCCCCAGCATTTT.

The rearrangement joins TRBV6-5 to TRBJ2-1; 12 positions match TRBD2. Trimming at V came to 8 bases and at J to 8 bases, leaving 7 bases not matched to a gene. This CDR3 spans 14 amino acids. Germline values: CDR1 MNHEY, CDR2 SVGAGI. The CDR3 is CASGLTSGSYEQFF. CDR3 nucleotide sequence: TGTGCCAGCGGCTTGACTAGCGGGAGCTATGAGCAGTTCTTC.

The chain recombines TRBV20-1 with TRBJ2-1; perhaps TRBD1 as D (6 bases). The CDR3 has 11 residues. The germline V gene has CDR1 DFQATT and CDR2 SNEGSKA (reference sequence). Trimming took off 6 bases at V and 10 bases at J, with 13 bases between the two ends. For the CDR3, the DNA is TGCAGTGCCCACAGGGAAGTGGAGCAGTTCTTC. Translation gives CSAHREVEQFF.

J is TRBJ1-1 and V is TRBV28, with D possibly matching TRBD1 (6 bases). Germline V gene lookup returns CDR1 MDHEN and CDR2 SYDVKM. V lost 5 bases and J lost 8, with 12 bases in between. The CDR3 length is 12 residues. The CDR3 spells CASSRGQYEAFF. The CDR3 nucleotides are TGTGCCAGCAGTCGAGGACAGTACGAAGCTTTCTTT.

This clone is labeled medium-sized. The chain couples TRBV6-4 to TRBJ2-1; D possibly corresponds to TRBD1 (5 bases). This CDR3 contains 13 residues. Per the germline V gene, CDR1 is MRHNA and CDR2 is SNTAGT. V lost 0 bases and J 5 bases, leaving 5 bases between the germline ends. CDR3 amino acids: CASSDSDNNEQFF. Written as DNA, the CDR3 is TGTGCCAGCAGTGACTCGGACAACAATGAGCAGTTCTTC.

The genes are TRBV28 and TRBJ2-3; 9 nucleotides match TRBD2. Germline trimming cut 3 bases from V and 2 bases from J; bases unmatched to any gene: 3. The germline V gene encodes CDR1 MDHEN and CDR2 SYDVKM. The CDR3 runs 15 residues. In DNA form, the CDR3 reads TGTGCCAGCAGTTTGCTAGCGGGAACCACAGATACGCAGTATTTT. Translation: CASSLLAGTTDTQYF. Drawing the rest from reference TRBV28 and TRBJ2-3, the complete variable domain is DVKVTQSSRYLVKRTGEKVFLECVQDMDHENMFWYRQDPGLGLRLIYFSYDVKMKEKGDIPEGYSVSREKKERFSLILESASTNQTSMYLCASSLLAGTTDTQYFGPGTRLTVL.

The genes are TRBV11-1 and TRBJ2-4; 8 bases match TRBD1. Trimming removed 5 bases from V and 9 bases from J; junction bases left unmatched: 12. The germline V gene encodes CDR1 SGHAT and CDR2 FQDESV (reference sequence). The CDR3 is made up of 15 amino acids. The CDR3 spells CASSPSPGGWVIQYF. As DNA, the CDR3 is TGTGCCAGCAGCCCATCCCCAGGGGGCTGGGTCATTCAGTACTTC.

The chain joins TRBV29-1 to TRBJ1-4, with 7 bases fitting TRBD1. CDR1 is SQVTM, CDR2 ANQGSEA, per germline. The V segment lost 5 bases and the J segment 7 bases; nucleotides outside the gene matches: 10. The CDR3 consists of 14 residues. The DNA of the CDR3 is TGCAGCGTTCTGCGACAGGGCCTTAGTGAAAAACTGTTTTTT. Protein sequence: CSVLRQGLSEKLFF.

The chain combines TRBV28 with TRBJ2-7; TRBD1 matches at 7 bases. In germline, CDR1 is MDHEN, CDR2 SYDVKM. The V segment lost 2 bases and the J segment 2 bases; nucleotides outside the gene matches: 18. This CDR3 spans 19 amino acids. DNA for the CDR3: TGTGCCAGCAGTTTAAAACAGGGGTTCCACCCTCTCCCCCCCTACGAGCAGTACTTC. Its translation is CASSLKQGFHPLPPYEQYF.

V and J are TRBV18 and TRBJ2-7; D is possibly TRBD1 (6 bases). The CDR3 is made up of 15 amino acids. Trimming took off 4 bases at V and 6 bases at J, with 19 bases between the two ends. Germline CDR1 reads KGHSH; CDR2 reads LQKENI. As DNA, the CDR3 is TGTGCCAGCTCACGACCGGGACATGAGTATAGCGAGCAGTACTTC. Its translation: CASSRPGHEYSEQYF.

The chain links TRBV28 to TRBJ1-1, with D maybe TRBD1 (6 bases). V lost 4 bases, J lost 4 bases, and 19 bases lay in between. CDR1 is MDHEN, CDR2 SYDVKM, per germline. The CDR3 covers 16 residues. CDR3 bases: TGTGCCAGCAGTTCATCGTGGGGGCCTCTGTCCACTGAAGCTTTCTTT. It specifies CASSSSWGPLSTEAFF.

The V and J genes are TRBV7-8 and TRBJ2-7; 12 nucleotides line up with TRBD2. The CDR3 length is 19 residues. Unmatched junction bases numbered 10, after V lost 1 base and J lost 0 bases. The germline V gene encodes CDR1 SGHVS and CDR2 FQNEAQ. DNA of the CDR3: TGTGCCAGCAGCTTAGATTTTGGACTAGCGGGAAACCCCTCCTACGAGCAGTACTTC. This codes for CASSLDFGLAGNPSYEQYF. The full variable domain, in which reference TRBV7-8 and TRBJ2-7 provide the parts outside the CDR3, is GAGVSQSPRYKVAKRGQDVALRCDPISGHVSLFWYQQALGQGPEFLTYFQNEAQLDKSGLPSDRFFAERPEGSVSTLKIQRTQQEDSAVYLCASSLDFGLAGNPSYEQYFGPGTRLTVT.

The V call is TRBV5-8, the J call TRBJ2-7, with D tentatively TRBD2 (5 bases). V was pared by 4 bases and J by 2 bases, with 13 bases between. The CDR3 is made up of 14 amino acids. The germline V gene encodes CDR1 SGHTS and CDR2 YDEGEE. The CDR3, as DNA: TGTGCCAGCAGCCCCTTTCCGGGGACCTACGAGCAGTACTTC. This codes for CASSPFPGTYEQYF.

This clone was observed a handful of times. The V and J genes are TRBV6-5 and TRBJ1-1, with D uncertain. Trimming took 0 bases from V and 4 from J, leaving 12 bases between them. Germline V gives CDR1 MNHEY, CDR2 SVGAGI. CDR3 size: 15 residues. Written as DNA, the CDR3 is TGTGCCAGCAGTTACTCGCGGCAGGTCGGCACTGAAGCTTTCTTT. This sequence encodes CASSYSRQVGTEAFF.

V gene TRBV28 combines with J gene TRBJ1-1; tentative D call: TRBD1 (6 bases). Germline V gene sequence: CDR1 MDHEN, CDR2 SYDVKM. Trimming stripped 5 bases from V and 0 bases from J, with 13 bases between. The CDR3 spans 15 residues. The CDR3 DNA reads TGTGCCAGCAGTATCTTCGGACAGATGAACACTGAAGCTTTCTTT. Protein sequence: CASSIFGQMNTEAFF. Full variable domain (outside the CDR3, taken from reference TRBV28 and TRBJ1-1): DVKVTQSSRYLVKRTGEKVFLECVQDMDHENMFWYRQDPGLGLRLIYFSYDVKMKEKGDIPEGYSVSREKKERFSLILESASTNQTSMYLCASSIFGQMNTEAFFGQGTRLTVV.

CDR3 nucleotides: TGTGCCAGCAGCTTAGGATCAGGACGCAATCAGCCCCAGCATTTT. Amino acids: CASSLGSGRNQPQHF. The gene calls are TRBV7-9 and TRBJ1-5; D is ambiguous. Germline CDR1 SEHNR, CDR2 FQNEAQ (reference sequence). CDR3 length: 15 amino acids. The ends were cut back, 1 base at V and 2 bases at J, with 9 bases in the middle.

The chain employs TRBV27 and TRBJ2-7; D perhaps matches TRBD1 (6 bases). CDR3 size: 15 residues. Germline CDR1 and CDR2: MNHEY and SMNVEV (reference sequence). Trimming removed 6 bases from V and 2 bases from J, with 17 bases in between. CDR3 nucleotides: TGTGCCAGCAGACTCAGGCTGGACAGTACCTACGAGCAGTACTTC. It specifies CASRLRLDSTYEQYF.

V gene TRBV28 combines with J gene TRBJ1-2; TRBD1 matches 10 bases. Unmatched junction bases numbered 4, after V lost 4 bases and J lost 5 bases. CDR3 length: 14 residues. Germline CDR1 and CDR2: MDHEN and SYDVKM. Here the CDR3 reads CASSSGTGAYGYTF. As DNA, the CDR3 is TGTGCCAGCAGTTCCGGGACAGGGGCTTATGGCTACACCTTC.